This T cell receptor (beta chain) was found in a study of cytomegalovirus exposure and HLA in healthy donors. Study-wide context: The 120 or so validation repertoires were reported in a later analysis to have been generated on the same platform as the approximately 700 first-cohort repertoires.

The method was immunoSEQ multiplex PCR; TCRdb's version includes in-frame clones alone and lacks a portion of them. The table shows about 360,000 clones, with around 86% occurring only once. Turning to this clone: Its antigen remains unknown.

Per germline, CDR1 SGHRS and CDR2 YFSETQ. V was cut by 1 base and J by 0 bases, with 13 bases left in between. This CDR3 region has 16 residues. The study's findings and limits: A few CMV-associated chains proved CMV antigen-specific in vitro. Reportedly, cytomegalovirus status was diagnosed with high sensitivity and specificity.

Sequences were obtained from PBMCs. The chain couples TRBV5-1 to TRBJ1-2; D perhaps matches TRBD1 (6 bases). The TCR originated in a woman between 18 and 29 years old in good health and CMV-seronegative. The CDR3 nucleotides are TGCGCCAGCAGCTTGATCCCCGGACAGACTAACTATGGCTACACCTTC. Protein product: CASSLIPGQTNYGYTF.